Listed below are T cell receptor beta chains from one sample, sequenced in a study of Ad26.COV2.S vaccination and SARS-CoV-2 variants. TCRdb keeps only in-frame clones here, not all; method: immunoSEQ multiplex PCR. The sample has roughly 380,000 clones, approximately 87% seen once. Here the sequenced sample was peripheral blood, taken in a trial of Ad26.COV2.S vaccine versus placebo. The source of these receptors is a person between 18 and 65 years old who received the Ad26.COV2.S COVID-19 vaccine or a placebo. Each CDR3 is given with its conserved first and last residue. The D gene is left open where the match is weak. Only some rows state a clone size, as once, few, many or a class for expanded clones.

D gene: TRBD2
J gene: TRBJ2-3
V gene: TRBV14
clone size: .
CDR3 DNA: TGTGCCAGCAGCCAAGATACCCAACCCCCACTACTAGCGGGATATAGCACAGATACGCAGTATTTT
CDR3 protein: CASSQDTQPPLLAGYSTDTQYF

D gene: .
J gene: TRBJ1-1
V gene: TRBV5-1
clone size: .
CDR3 DNA: TGCGCCAGCACCTACCAAACAGGGTTCCCATCCATGAACACTGAAGCTTTCTTT
CDR3 protein: CASTYQTGFPSMNTEAFF

D gene: .
J gene: TRBJ1-6
V gene: TRBV30
clone size: .
CDR3 DNA: TGTGCCTGGAGTGTCGGGACACCGGGAAATTCACCCCTCCACTTT
CDR3 protein: CAWSVGTPGNSPLHF

D gene: TRBD1
J gene: TRBJ2-3
V gene: TRBV4-3
clone size: .
CDR3 DNA: TGCGCCAGCAGCCAAGCTGGCAGGACAGGGGTAAGGGATACGCAGTATTTT
CDR3 protein: CASSQAGRTGVRDTQYF

D gene: TRBD1
J gene: TRBJ1-5
V gene: TRBV5-1
clone size: .
CDR3 DNA: TGCGCCAGCAGCTTGGGGACAGGGGGTCAGCCCCAGCATTTT
CDR3 protein: CASSLGTGGQPQHF

D gene: .
J gene: TRBJ1-1
V gene: TRBV7-9
clone size: .
CDR3 DNA: TGTGCCAGCAGCTTAGCGGGGTTGGTTGAAGCTTTCTTT
CDR3 protein: CASSLAGLVEAFF

D gene: .
J gene: TRBJ2-1
V gene: TRBV6-2/TRBV6-3
clone size: .
CDR3 DNA: TGTGCCAGCAGTTGGGGGTCCAATGAGCAGTTCTTC
CDR3 protein: CASSWGSNEQFF

D gene: .
J gene: TRBJ1-2
V gene: TRBV9
clone size: .
CDR3 DNA: TGTGCCAGCAGCGGCCTTGGCTATGGCTACACCTTC
CDR3 protein: CASSGLGYGYTF

D gene: .
J gene: TRBJ2-6
V gene: TRBV5-1
clone size: .
CDR3 DNA: TGCGCCAGCAGCTTTACAGTATCTGGGGCCAACGTCCTGACTTTC
CDR3 protein: CASSFTVSGANVLTF

D gene: TRBD1
J gene: TRBJ1-4
V gene: TRBV3-1/TRBV3-2
clone size: .
CDR3 DNA: TGTGCCAGCAGCCAAGGGACAGGGAATGAAAAACTGTTTTTT
CDR3 protein: CASSQGTGNEKLFF

D gene: .
J gene: TRBJ1-3
V gene: TRBV5-1
clone size: .
CDR3 DNA: TGCGCCAGCAGCCCGGACCGCAACTCTGGAAACACCATATATTTT
CDR3 protein: CASSPDRNSGNTIYF

D gene: TRBD2
J gene: TRBJ2-1
V gene: TRBV7-2
clone size: .
CDR3 DNA: TGTGCCAGCAGCCAGCGGGGGGGCCCCTACAATGAGCAGTTCTTC
CDR3 protein: CASSQRGGPYNEQFF

D gene: .
J gene: TRBJ2-7
V gene: TRBV2
clone size: .
CDR3 DNA: TGTGCCAGCAGTGAAGGTGGTGGGCGGGTCTACGAGCAGTACTTC
CDR3 protein: CASSEGGGRVYEQYF

D gene: TRBD2
J gene: TRBJ2-2
V gene: TRBV5-4
clone size: once
CDR3 DNA: TGTGCCAGCAGCATCCCTCTTGGCGGGGGGTCCGGGGAGCTGTTTTTT
CDR3 protein: CASSIPLGGGSGELFF

D gene: TRBD1
J gene: TRBJ1-5
V gene: TRBV19
clone size: .
CDR3 DNA: TGTGCCAGTGGGGACAGGGGGGGCTATAGCAATCAGCCCCAGCATTTT
CDR3 protein: CASGDRGGYSNQPQHF

D gene: TRBD1
J gene: TRBJ1-2
V gene: TRBV19
clone size: once
CDR3 DNA: TGTGCCAGTAGTCCCCCTAGGGACAGGGCCTACACCTTC
CDR3 protein: CASSPPRDRAYTF

D gene: .
J gene: TRBJ2-2
V gene: TRBV2
clone size: .
CDR3 DNA: TGTGCCAGCAGTGAAAGGGGTTCCGGGGAGCTGTTTTTT
CDR3 protein: CASSERGSGELFF

D gene: .
J gene: TRBJ1-1
V gene: TRBV5-1
clone size: .
CDR3 DNA: TGCGCCAGCAGCTTGGGCGTTCGGCAGATAAACACTGAAGCTTTCTTT
CDR3 protein: CASSLGVRQINTEAFF

D gene: TRBD2
J gene: TRBJ2-3
V gene: TRBV7-2
clone size: .
CDR3 DNA: TGTGCCAGCAGCTTAGTTAGCGGGGAAGAAGATACGCAGTATTTT
CDR3 protein: CASSLVSGEEDTQYF

D gene: .
J gene: TRBJ1-5
V gene: TRBV5-3
clone size: .
CDR3 DNA: TGTGCCAGAAGCTTGGGGGACAGCAATCAGCCCCAGCATTTT
CDR3 protein: CARSLGDSNQPQHF

D gene: TRBD1
J gene: TRBJ1-1
V gene: TRBV7-3
clone size: .
CDR3 DNA: TGTGCCAGCAGCTTGGACAGGGACACTGAAGCTTTCTTT
CDR3 protein: CASSLDRDTEAFF

D gene: TRBD1
J gene: TRBJ2-1
V gene: TRBV7-8
clone size: once
CDR3 DNA: TGTGCCAGCAGCCACCCGGCCACGGGGGCGACAGGGGACAATGAGCAGTTCTTC
CDR3 protein: CASSHPATGATGDNEQFF